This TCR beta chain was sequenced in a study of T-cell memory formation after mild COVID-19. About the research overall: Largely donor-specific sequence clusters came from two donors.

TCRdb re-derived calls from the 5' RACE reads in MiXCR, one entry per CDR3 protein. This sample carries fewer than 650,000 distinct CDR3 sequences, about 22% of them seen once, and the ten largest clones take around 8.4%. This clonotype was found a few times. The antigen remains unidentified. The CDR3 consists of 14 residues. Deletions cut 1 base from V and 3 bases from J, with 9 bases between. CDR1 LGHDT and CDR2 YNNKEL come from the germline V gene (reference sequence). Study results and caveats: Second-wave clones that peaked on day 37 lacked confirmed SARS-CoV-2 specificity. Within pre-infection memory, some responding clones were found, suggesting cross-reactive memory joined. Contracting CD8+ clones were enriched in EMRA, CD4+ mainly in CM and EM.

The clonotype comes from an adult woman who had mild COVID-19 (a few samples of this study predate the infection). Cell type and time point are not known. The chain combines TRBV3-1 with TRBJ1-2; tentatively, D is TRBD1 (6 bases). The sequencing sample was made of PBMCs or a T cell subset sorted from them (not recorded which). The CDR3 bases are TGTGCCAGCAGCCAAGCAGGGGCTTACTATGGCTACACCTTC. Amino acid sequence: CASSQAGAYYGYTF.